Below, 5 T cell receptor beta chains from the same sample are listed, as sequenced in a study of identifying expanded T cells in peripheral blood (dated by TCRdb to between 2018 and 2020). Libraries came from the immunoSEQ multiplex PCR assay. TCRdb carries this immuneACCESS record with in-frame sequences only. Its versions omit some clonotypes, under half of them owing to an unresolved V gene in the studies checked, with the rest unexplained. Counted in this sample were around 130,000 clones; 75% to 90% of them appeared once. Approximately 8.9% of the sample is held by the ten biggest clonotypes. The sample taken for sequencing was blood. The receptors originated from a person aged 18-69 years in good health.

The sample holds a few counts of this clone. The V gene is TRBV5-4, the J gene TRBJ2-3, with TRBD2 identical over 16 bases. V was clipped by 2 bases and J by 2 bases; unmatched bases: 8. The CDR3 length is 19 residues. Germline V gene sequence: CDR1 SGHNT, CDR2 YYREEE (reference sequence). CDR3 nucleotides: TGTGCCAGCAGCTTCCCCGGGACTAGCGGGAGGGTCCCCACAGATACGCAGTATTTT. Its translation is CASSFPGTSGRVPTDTQYF.

CDR3 nucleotide sequence: TGTGCCAGCAGTTTATACAGGGGGCCGAGCTACAATGAGCAGTTCTTC. Residues: CASSLYRGPSYNEQFF. The rearrangement links TRBV28 to TRBJ2-1; 9 bases are shared with TRBD1. J lost 3 bases, V lost 1 base, and 4 bases had no gene match. Germline V gene lookup returns CDR1 MDHEN and CDR2 SYDVKM. This CDR3 has 16 residues.

The V gene is TRBV7-3, the J gene TRBJ1-2; no reliable D call. Trimming pared 2 bases from V and 4 bases from J, leaving 11 bases between. Germline loops: CDR1 SGHTA, CDR2 FQGTGA. CDR3 length equals 14 residues. DNA for the CDR3: TGTGCCAGCAGCTTAGATCGGACCTCCTATGGCTACACCTTC. This codes for CASSLDRTSYGYTF.

The rearrangement uses TRBV23-1 and TRBJ1-2; D gene ambiguous. TRBV23-1 is classed as an ORF, of uncertain function. The V gene lost 0 bases and the J gene lost 5 bases, with 10 bases spanning the gap. This CDR3 region has 14 residues. The CDR3 bases are TGCGCCAGCAGTCAATCCGGCGGGCTGTATGGCTACACCTTC. It translates to CASSQSGGLYGYTF.

The rearrangement links TRBV5-5 to TRBJ1-1; 9 bases align to TRBD1. CDR3 length: 15 amino acids. Germline V CDR1 and CDR2: SGHKS, YYEKEE (reference sequence). Losses at the gene ends were 3 bases for V and 10 bases for J; bases not matched to a gene: 13. The CDR3 loop reads CASSSPGRDRVAAFF. CDR3 in DNA: TGTGCCAGCAGCTCCCCCGGGAGGGACAGGGTTGCAGCTTTCTTT. Combining the CDR3 with reference TRBV5-5 and TRBJ1-1 gives the whole variable domain DAGVTQSPTHLIKTRGQQVTLRCSPISGHKSVSWYQQVLGQGPQFIFQYYEKEERGRGNFPDRFSARQFPNYSSELNVNALLLGDSALYLCASSSPGRDRVAAFFGQGTRLTVV.